The source of this TCR beta chain is a study of blood T cell repertoires in COVID-19. Trimming removed 1 base from V and 0 bases from J, with 9 bases in between. Germline V gene data show CDR1 as SGHAT and CDR2 as FQNNGV. This CDR3 spans 16 amino acids. As processed by the authors: How many nucleated cells were present was estimated from reference gene primer amplification. Sequenced by immunoSEQ multiplex PCR; TCRdb stores in-frame clones only, minus some. D and trimming were read from the DNA, whereas the V and J calls and clone size are those reported in that table. The sample has about 350,000 clones; around nine tenths are singletons.

This receptor was obtained from a woman aged 60-75 years with COVID-19, enrolled during active disease. The chain links TRBV11-2 to TRBJ1-4; no firm D call. Sequences were obtained from peripheral blood. CDR3 residues: CASSLGLAATNEKLFF. CDR3 coding DNA: TGTGCCAGCAGCTTAGGACTTGCTGCAACTAATGAAAAACTGTTTTTT.